The T cell receptor (beta chain) under discussion was sequenced for a study of post-analysis software for immune sequencing data (dated by TCRdb to 2014 to 2015). The study in broad terms: Recorded disease courses included relapsing-remitting, secondary progressive and progressive-relapsing multiple sclerosis, with some patients lacking subtype annotation. The patient repertoires were set against about eleven previously published healthy control repertoires from donors whose ages ranged from roughly 6 to 26 years. A subset of samples was prepared in parallel using single-end sample barcoding, then pooled and co-amplified after Illumina adapter ligation. What the study reported, not specific to this receptor: Compared with controls, multiple sclerosis patients had significantly lower normalized Chao1 diversity, a finding suggesting substantial peripheral T-cell clonal expansion. Direct clustering with F measure revealed strong co-clustering of samples prepared in the same batch, which led to a batch-effect correction. Several TRBV segments, including TRBV5-6, TRBV5-1 and TRBV20-1, were significantly more frequent in patients than controls. The multiple sclerosis patient group was slightly younger than the control group.

Note on this clonotype: The antigen it binds to is not known. No clone much larger than this one lies a single base away; base qualities are absent.

The library was produced with PCR. The listed sequencing device is Illumina HiSeq 2500. To reduce PCR and sequencing biases, unique molecular identifiers were built into the TCR beta cDNA libraries. Roughly 0.5 million cDNA molecules were obtained per 1 to 10 million input T cells, so each molecule approximated one T cell. The same protocol used for the earlier healthy control dataset was applied to prepare and sequence the patient libraries. Samples belonging to the same batch were prepared together, multiplexed and sequenced on a shared HiSeq lane. In the authors' own workflow: MIGEC was used to process the raw barcoded reads, and molecular identifier groups with only a single read were discarded before consensus assembly and CDR3 extraction. VDJtools was used for post-analysis of the clonotype tables, and diversity was normalized by down-sampling every dataset to the size of the smallest sample. Repertoire overlap clustering matched CDR3 amino acid but not nucleotide sequences to correct batch-related cross-sample contamination. The raw public reads went through TCRdb reprocessing: fastp at Q25, MiXCR clone calling, in-frame beta chains kept. Rows merge per CDR3 protein into single entries with the most common DNA and genes. These V and J calls are TCRdb output, not the study's own analysis. Present in this sample are approximately 460,000 distinct CDR3 sequences, over 35% of which were seen just once. The ten most abundant clones make up around 10% of the sample.

TCR beta repertoires were profiled from peripheral blood of about a dozen young patients with multiple sclerosis to demonstrate the VDJtools post-analysis software. The patients with multiple sclerosis were children and adolescents between about 6 and 17 years of age. Spanning cysteine to phenylalanine, the CDR3 consists of 15 amino acids. Of the read, only the CDR3 DNA is kept; its 45 bases are in frame from base 1. CDR1 and CDR2, looked up from the germline V gene (reference sequence), are DFQATT and SNEGSKA. After removal of 2 bases from V and 0 bases from J, the junction retains 1 base not matched to a gene.

Sequencing input: blood. In this chain, TRBV20-1 is recombined with TRBJ2-6; a stretch of 7 junction bases matches TRBD2. The source is a girl between 10 and 17 years old with multiple sclerosis. The CDR3: CSARSGGSGANVLTF. The bases read TGCAGTGCTAGATCGGGGGGCTCTGGGGCCAACGTCCTGACTTTC.